This entry concerns a single TCR beta chain. The source of the sample is a study of blood T cell repertoires in COVID-19. Across the whole study: Both acute and convalescent COVID-19 samples were obtained from the United States, Italy and Spain.

TCRdb's copy holds only in-frame clones and misses some; the assay was immunoSEQ multiplex PCR. This table holds 200,000 to 250,000 clones, around 80% found once. V was pared by 3 bases and J by 5 bases, with 16 bases between. This CDR3 has 15 residues. CDR1 SGHTA and CDR2 FQGNSA come from the germline V gene. The origin of this receptor is a woman aged 60-75 years who had recovered from COVID-19. V usage is TRBV7-2 and J usage is TRBJ1-2; weak D call: TRBD1 (5 bases). Sequencing used peripheral blood. CDR3 DNA: TGTGCCAGCAGCTTTTTCGCCGACAGTCCTTATGGCTACACCTTC. Translated, it gives CASSFFADSPYGYTF.